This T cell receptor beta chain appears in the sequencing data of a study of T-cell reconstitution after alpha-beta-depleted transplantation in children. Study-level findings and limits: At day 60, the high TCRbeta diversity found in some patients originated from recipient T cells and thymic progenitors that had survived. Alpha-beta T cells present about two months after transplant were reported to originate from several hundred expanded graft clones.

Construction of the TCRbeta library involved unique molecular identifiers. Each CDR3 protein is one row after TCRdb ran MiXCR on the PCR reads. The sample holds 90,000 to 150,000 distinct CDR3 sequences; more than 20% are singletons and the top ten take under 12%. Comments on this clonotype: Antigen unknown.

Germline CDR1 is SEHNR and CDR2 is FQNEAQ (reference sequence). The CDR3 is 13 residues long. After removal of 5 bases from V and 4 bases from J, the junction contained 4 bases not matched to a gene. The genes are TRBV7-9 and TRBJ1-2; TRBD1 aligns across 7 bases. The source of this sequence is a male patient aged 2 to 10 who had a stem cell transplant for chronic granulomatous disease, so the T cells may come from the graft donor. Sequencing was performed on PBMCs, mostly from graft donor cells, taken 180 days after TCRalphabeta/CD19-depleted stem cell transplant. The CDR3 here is CASSPWDSYGYTF. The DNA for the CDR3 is TGTGCCAGCAGCCCATGGGACAGCTATGGCTACACCTTC.